These 2 T cell receptor beta chains share one sample of origin, sequenced in a study of shared clonotypes between healthy human individuals. Sequencing used immunoSEQ multiplex PCR; TCRdb keeps in-frame clones, though not all of them. The profile covers approximately 530,000 clones, with roughly 95% appearing a single time and approximately 0.06% taken by the ten largest. Sequences were obtained from naive CD4+ T cells sorted from blood. Sample subset: CD45RA+ positively selected. Receptor source: a young woman in good health.

V is TRBV9 and J is TRBJ2-7; possibly TRBD2 for D (6 bases). The CDR3 is 16 amino acids. In germline, CDR1 is SGDLS, CDR2 YYNGEE. The ends were cut back, 3 bases at V and 1 base at J, with 17 bases in the middle. CDR3 region: CASSAPSRGGSYEQYF. DNA for the CDR3: TGTGCCAGCAGCGCCCCATCCCGGGGAGGTTCCTACGAGCAGTACTTC.

CDR3 DNA: TGTGCCAGCAGTTACGGGCAGGGGGCGGACACTGAAGCTTTCTTT. Translated: CASSYGQGADTEAFF. V usage is TRBV6-5 and J usage is TRBJ1-1; the match to TRBD1 covers 8 bases. With 2 bases clipped from V and 3 bases from J, the junction kept 5 bases outside the gene matches. The CDR3 runs to 15 residues. Germline CDR1 reads MNHEY; CDR2 reads SVGAGI.